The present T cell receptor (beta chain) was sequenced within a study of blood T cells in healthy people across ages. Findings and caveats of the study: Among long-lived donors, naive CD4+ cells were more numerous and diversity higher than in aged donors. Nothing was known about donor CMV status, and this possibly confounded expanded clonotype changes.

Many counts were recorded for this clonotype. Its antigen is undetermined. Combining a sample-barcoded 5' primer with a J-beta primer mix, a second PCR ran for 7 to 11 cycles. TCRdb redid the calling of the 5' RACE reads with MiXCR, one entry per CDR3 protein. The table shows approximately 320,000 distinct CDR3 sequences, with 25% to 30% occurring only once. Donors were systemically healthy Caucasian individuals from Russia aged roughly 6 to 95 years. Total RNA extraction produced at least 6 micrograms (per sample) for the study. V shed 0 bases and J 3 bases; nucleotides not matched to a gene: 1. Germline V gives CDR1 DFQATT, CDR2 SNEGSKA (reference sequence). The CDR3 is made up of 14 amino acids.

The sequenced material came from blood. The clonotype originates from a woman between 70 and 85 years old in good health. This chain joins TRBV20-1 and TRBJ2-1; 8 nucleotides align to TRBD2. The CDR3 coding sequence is TGCAGTGCTAGAGAACTAGCGGACTACAATGAGCAGTTCTTC. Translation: CSARELADYNEQFF.